This T cell receptor beta chain is drawn from a study of blood T cell repertoires in COVID-19. Generated by immunoSEQ multiplex PCR, the TCRdb table keeps only in-frame clones and is missing some. Counted here are about 110,000 clones, around 80% occurring once; the ten biggest clones make up 3.5% to 5%. The CDR3 has 14 residues. After removal of 1 base from V and 7 bases from J, the junction contained 2 bases not matched to a gene. The germline CDR1 and CDR2 sequences are LGHNT and FRNRAP. The material sequenced was peripheral blood. The chain is built from TRBV12-5 and TRBJ2-2, with TRBD1 identical over 8 bases. This receptor was taken from a human donor in a cohort sampled during active or convalescent COVID-19. The DNA of the CDR3 is TGTGCTAGTGGTTTGGGGACAGGGCACGGGGAGCTGTTTTTT. This sequence encodes CASGLGTGHGELFF.